This T cell receptor (beta chain) emerged from a study of T cell repertoires in cytomegalovirus infection (dated by TCRdb to between 2018 and 2020). The study in broad terms: The HLA type of each donor mattered for the analysis, because public TCR beta signatures pointed to carriage of CMV infection along with the matching HLA type. Summary of the overall study and its limitations: The ex vivo response was dominated by HLA-C-restricted CMV-specific TCR beta clonotypes, and the single most frequent clonotype in two of eight donors was supplied by these HLA-C-restricted clonotypes. In both this cohort and an independent cohort of more than 350 donors, the cumulative frequency of public TCR beta family members distinguished carriers of CMV infection plus the relevant HLA type.

A distance of 25 bases separates the germline ends of V and J, which lose 7 bases and 10 bases respectively. Including the terminal cysteine and phenylalanine, the CDR3 comprises 15 residues. The only DNA kept is the CDR3, 45 bases in frame from the first base. In this sample, this clonotype turned up a few times. The antigen it binds to is not known. Qualities for individual bases were not recorded, and no much larger clone is one base off. The data were produced on an Illumina HiSeq 1500. TCRdb cleaned the public reads at Q25 with fastp, built clones with MiXCR and kept in-frame beta chains. One record per CDR3 amino acid sequence lists the most common genes and DNA. Across this sample there are about 240,000 distinct CDR3 sequences, with 6% to 8% seen only once. The leading ten clones occupy under 7% of the sample.

The TCR originated in a human donor in good health (CMV status not recorded). Some clones in this sample may be carry-over from other donors' samples. Sequencing was done on a sample of PBMCs. The rearrangement joined TRBV12-3 or TRBV12-4 to TRBJ1-2; the D gene identity is not certain. The bases read TGTGCCAGCAACCATTATGGCGGGCTCTTAGCTGACTACACCTTC. This translates into CASNHYGGLLADYTF.